Presented here are 17 T cell receptor beta chains from one specimen sequenced in a study of cytomegalovirus exposure and HLA in healthy donors. Both 60 Vbeta primers and 13 Jbeta primers went into the PCR. Libraries were prepared by immunoSEQ multiplex PCR; TCRdb keeps only in-frame clonotypes and omits some of them. This sample has some 130,000 clones, with about 87% found just once. The sequenced material came from PBMCs. All receptors derive from a woman aged 25 to 39 in good health and CMV-seronegative.

The chain carries TRBV28 and TRBJ2-7; TRBD2 matches 14 bases. Germline V CDR1 and CDR2: MDHEN, SYDVKM. The CDR3 has 15 amino acids. The J segment lost 4 bases and the V segment lost 10 bases, leaving 9 bases of the junction unmatched. CDR3: CANATGTSGSYEQYF. The CDR3 DNA is TGTGCCAACGCGACCGGGACTAGCGGGAGTTACGAGCAGTACTTC.

This chain uses TRBV18 with TRBJ1-2, with a weak D call TRBD1 (6 bases). V was clipped by 0 bases and J by 5 bases, with 10 bases between them. Germline-derived CDR1 and CDR2 are KGHSH and LQKENI. The CDR3 consists of 14 residues. The CDR3 bases are TGTGCCAGCTCACCACCGGCCAGGGGATATGGCTACACCTTC. Its translation is CASSPPARGYGYTF. Full variable domain (missing parts from reference TRBV18 and TRBJ1-2): NAGVMQNPRHLVRRRGQEARLRCSPMKGHSHVYWYRQLPEEGLKFMVYLQKENIIDESGMPKERFSAEFPKEGPSILRIQQVVRGDSAAYFCASSPPARGYGYTFGSGTRLTVV.

The chain combines TRBV5-1 with TRBJ2-3, with 9 bases identical to TRBD1. From germline, CDR1 is SGHRS and CDR2 YFSETQ. The V gene end was trimmed by 2 bases and the J gene end by 4 bases; junction bases not matched to a gene: 5. This CDR3 spans 15 amino acids. The CDR3 DNA sequence: TGCGCCAGCAGCTTAGGGGACAGGGAACCAGATACGCAGTATTTT. This translates into CASSLGDREPDTQYF.

The chain joins TRBV7-2 to TRBJ1-5, with D hard to call. The CDR3 extends over 16 amino acids. V lost 1 base and J 4 bases, leaving 14 bases between the germline ends. The germline gives CDR1 SGHTA, CDR2 FQGNSA. This CDR3 is CASSLDRTALNQPQHF. CDR3 in DNA: TGTGCCAGCAGCTTAGATAGAACAGCCCTAAATCAGCCCCAGCATTTT.

The CDR3 sequence is CASSQENGLAGYYNEQFF. CDR3 coding DNA: TGCGCCAGCAGCCAAGAAAATGGGCTAGCGGGGTACTACAATGAGCAGTTCTTC. V is TRBV4-3 and J is TRBJ2-1; TRBD2 aligns across 9 bases. The CDR3 contains 18 residues. Germline lookup yields CDR1 LGHNA and CDR2 YSLEER. J lost 3 bases, V lost 0 bases, and 9 bases had no gene match.

The chain combines TRBV10-2 with TRBJ2-1; TRBD2 matches at 16 bases. The CDR3 is 16 amino acids. CDR1 is WSHSY and CDR2 is SAAADI in the germline V gene. The V segment lost 2 bases and the J segment 9 bases; nucleotides outside the gene matches: 4. The CDR3 nucleotides read TGCGCCAGCAGTGAGGGGGGACTAGCGGGAGGGAGTGAGCAGTTCTTC. Protein sequence: CASSEGGLAGGSEQFF.

This sequence joins TRBV18 and TRBJ1-5; 9 bases map to TRBD1. This CDR3 contains 15 residues. Germline assignment: CDR1 KGHSH and CDR2 LQKENI. Unmatched junction bases numbered 3, after V lost 4 bases and J lost 2 bases. This CDR3 reads CASSRDRAGNQPQHF. Written as DNA, the CDR3 is TGTGCCAGCTCACGGGACAGGGCGGGCAATCAGCCCCAGCATTTT.

V is TRBV19 and J is TRBJ1-5; D unclear. CDR1 is LNHDA and CDR2 is SQIVND in the germline V gene (reference sequence). The CDR3 consists of 17 residues. V was shortened by 3 bases and J by 5 bases, with 20 bases between the two germline ends. This CDR3 reads CASSMVVRRASDQPQHF. Written as DNA, the CDR3 is TGTGCCAGTAGTATGGTCGTCAGGAGGGCAAGTGATCAGCCCCAGCATTTT.

This clone was seen only once. The chain uses TRBV7-8 and TRBJ2-4; 7 bases are shared with TRBD1. J was trimmed by 0 bases and V by 6 bases; bases with no gene match: 5. The CDR3 extends over 15 amino acids. In germline, CDR1 is SGHVS, CDR2 FQNEAQ. The CDR3 coding sequence is TGTGCCAGCAGTCCGGACAGGATAGCCAAAAACATTCAGTACTTC. It encodes CASSPDRIAKNIQYF.

The chain has TRBV30 and TRBJ1-4; TRBD1 matches 9 bases. V lost 3 bases, J lost 8 bases, and 10 bases stayed unmatched. In germline, CDR1 is GTSNPN, CDR2 SVGIG (reference sequence). CDR3 length: 15 amino acids. CDR3 protein: CAWSRLGQGDEKLFF. CDR3 sequence (DNA): TGTGCCTGGAGCCGATTGGGACAGGGAGACGAAAAACTGTTTTTT.

This sequence joins TRBV9 and TRBJ1-1; D remains ambiguous. Germline V CDR1 and CDR2: SGDLS, YYNGEE. CDR3 length: 12 residues. V lost 1 base, J lost 7 bases, and 8 bases lay in between. The CDR3 nucleotides read TGTGCCAGCAGCGTACAGGAGGGTGAAGCTTTCTTT. Amino acids: CASSVQEGEAFF.

This rearrangement joins TRBV18 to TRBJ2-3; 9 bases fit TRBD2. This CDR3 has 15 residues. The trim removed 3 bases at V and 4 bases at J, leaving 5 bases unmatched. Germline assignment: CDR1 KGHSH and CDR2 LQKENI. CDR3 amino acids: CASSPLGLASDTQYF. CDR3 DNA: TGTGCCAGCTCACCCCTGGGACTAGCCTCAGATACGCAGTATTTT.

The V gene is TRBV6-6, the J gene TRBJ2-3; 9 positions match TRBD1. V trimming: 5 bases; J trimming: 6 bases; junction bases outside the gene matches: 6. The CDR3 covers 14 residues. Germline values: CDR1 MNHNY, CDR2 SVGAGI (reference sequence). CDR3 protein: CASSQYRGRDTQYF. The CDR3 DNA sequence: TGTGCCAGCAGTCAGTACAGGGGGCGGGATACGCAGTATTTT.

This clone has just a few counts. The chain carries TRBV29-1 and TRBJ1-1, with no clear D. Germline CDR1 SQVTM, CDR2 ANQGSEA. Trimming removed 3 bases from V and 2 bases from J, with 4 bases in between. CDR3 size: 11 residues. CDR3 region: CSVEANTEAFF. The CDR3 DNA sequence: TGCAGCGTTGAGGCTAACACTGAAGCTTTCTTT.

The rearrangement joins TRBV7-2 to TRBJ2-7, with D maybe TRBD1 (5 bases). V was clipped by 4 bases and J by 4 bases, with 11 bases between them. The CDR3 covers 13 residues. Looked up from germline, CDR1 is SGHTA and CDR2 is FQGNSA. CDR3 amino acids: CASSSGREYEQYF. The CDR3 coding sequence is TGTGCCAGCAGCTCAGGCAGGGAATACGAGCAGTACTTC. Filled out from reference TRBV7-2 and TRBJ2-7, the complete variable domain reads GAGVSQSPSNKVTEKGKDVELRCDPISGHTALYWYRQSLGQGLEFLIYFQGNSAPDKSGLPSDRFSAERTGGSVSTLTIQRTQQEDSAVYLCASSSGREYEQYFGPGTRLTVT.

The chain employs TRBV28 and TRBJ2-1; 11 bases are shared with TRBD2. CDR1 and CDR2 (germline): MDHEN, SYDVKM. The junction had 11 bases not matched to a gene; V was cut back by 7 bases and J by 3 bases. The CDR3 is 17 amino acids. CDR3 nucleotides: TGTGCCAGCACCCCCATCCCCCTAGCGGGGGGCTACAATGAGCAGTTCTTC. Translating it yields CASTPIPLAGGYNEQFF. The full variable domain, with the rest looked up from reference TRBV28 and TRBJ2-1, is DVKVTQSSRYLVKRTGEKVFLECVQDMDHENMFWYRQDPGLGLRLIYFSYDVKMKEKGDIPEGYSVSREKKERFSLILESASTNQTSMYLCASTPIPLAGGYNEQFFGPGTRLTVL.

The CDR3 DNA sequence: TGCAGCGTTGAAGATCTGCCCGAACTAGCGGGGGGTACAGATACGCAGTATTTT. Protein: CSVEDLPELAGGTDTQYF. The V call is TRBV29-1, the J call TRBJ2-3, with TRBD2 matching over 12 bases. Germline V gene sequence: CDR1 SQVTM, CDR2 ANQGSEA. This CDR3 is built from 18 residues. J lost 3 bases, V lost 0 bases, and 10 bases had no gene match.